What follows are 24 T cell receptor beta chains derived from one specimen sequenced in a study of cytomegalovirus exposure and HLA in healthy donors. PCR employed 60 Vbeta and 13 Jbeta primers. TCRdb keeps only in-frame clones here, not all; method: immunoSEQ multiplex PCR. In the table there are 120,000 to 150,000 clones, 60% to 85% of which are singletons. Sequencing used PBMCs. These receptors were obtained from a woman aged 40 to 49 in good health and CMV-seropositive.

The chain links TRBV7-9 to TRBJ1-1, with D possibly TRBD1 on 6 matching bases. V lost 5 bases and J lost 1, with 23 bases in between. Germline V CDR1 and CDR2: SEHNR, FQNEAQ (reference sequence). The CDR3 loop spans 18 amino acids. CDR3 sequence: CASSPGQWAGSSNTEAFF. CDR3 sequence (DNA): TGTGCCAGCAGCCCAGGACAGTGGGCCGGGTCCTCGAACACTGAAGCTTTCTTT.

This clone was detected only once. CDR3 sequence reads: CASSLRTSGANVLTF. In DNA, the CDR3 is TGTGCCAGCAGCTTGCGAACCTCTGGGGCCAACGTCCTGACTTTC. V is TRBV7-9 and J is TRBJ2-6, with unresolved D. This CDR3 comprises 15 residues. Germline V gene sequence: CDR1 SEHNR, CDR2 FQNEAQ (reference sequence). V was clipped by 3 bases and J by 0 bases, with 6 bases between them.

This clone showed up just once. V usage is TRBV4-2 and J usage is TRBJ2-3, with TRBD2 matching over 11 bases. V lost 3 bases, J lost 2 bases, and 13 bases stayed unmatched. The CDR3 sequence is 19 residues long. Germline-derived CDR1 and CDR2 are LGHNA and YNFKEQ. CDR3 region: CASSHPSSTSGGSTDTQYF. CDR3 nucleotide sequence: TGTGCCAGCAGCCACCCCTCGAGCACTAGCGGGGGCTCCACAGATACGCAGTATTTT.

The V call is TRBV6-1, the J call TRBJ2-5; D not certain. Per the germline V gene, CDR1 is MNHNS and CDR2 is SASEGT. The germline V and J ends were trimmed by 5 bases and 1 base, with 11 bases remaining between them. CDR3 length: 14 amino acids. The CDR3 DNA is TGTGCCAGCAGTATGTCCTTAATCCAAGAGACCCAGTACTTC. Residues: CASSMSLIQETQYF.

This chain uses TRBV7-3 with TRBJ1-1, with 8 bases lining up with TRBD1. Germline V gene data show CDR1 as SGHTA and CDR2 as FQGTGA. CDR3 size: 13 residues. The V segment lost 2 bases and the J segment 10 bases; nucleotides outside the gene matches: 6. In nucleotides, the CDR3 is TGTGCCAGCAGCTTATCCCAGGGGGCGCGAGCTTTCTTT. Protein product: CASSLSQGARAFF.

This sequence joins TRBV15 and TRBJ2-3; 15 bases are shared with TRBD2. V was clipped by 5 bases and J by 8 bases; unmatched bases: 5. The length of the CDR3 is 15 residues. CDR1 and CDR2 (germline): LNHNV, YYDKDF (reference sequence). The CDR3 is CATSGTSGGRGTQYF. CDR3 nucleotide sequence: TGTGCCACCAGCGGGACTAGCGGGGGGCGAGGTACGCAGTATTTT.

This chain connects TRBV18 to TRBJ1-4; D uncertain. This CDR3 is built from 17 residues. The V and J ends lost 0 bases and 7 bases respectively, with 18 bases between them. Germline CDR1 and CDR2: KGHSH and LQKENI. CDR3 residues: CASSPPSLASKAEKLFF. The CDR3 DNA follows: TGTGCCAGCTCACCACCGTCTTTAGCCAGTAAGGCTGAAAAACTGTTTTTT.

The V call is TRBV7-2, the J call TRBJ1-1; possible D gene TRBD1, 5 bases. Germline V gene data show CDR1 as SGHTA and CDR2 as FQGNSA. Trimming stripped 3 bases from V and 6 bases from J, with 17 bases between. This CDR3 region has 15 residues. Here the CDR3 reads CASSLRFGGIAEAFF. CDR3 DNA sequence: TGTGCCAGCAGCTTGCGGTTCGGGGGAATCGCTGAAGCTTTCTTT.

In its sample, this clone was seen a few times. The chain is built from TRBV7-3 and TRBJ2-1; D is perhaps TRBD2 (6 bases). CDR3 length: 13 residues. Deletions cut 5 bases from V and 5 bases from J, with 10 bases between. CDR1 and CDR2 (germline): SGHTA, FQGTGA. Here the CDR3 reads CASSPGLNNEQFF. The DNA for the CDR3 is TGTGCCAGCAGCCCGGGACTGAACAATGAGCAGTTCTTC.

The chain uses TRBV5-1 and TRBJ1-3, with no clear D. V gave up 4 bases and J gave up 0 bases, with 5 bases separating them. Germline CDR1 is SGHRS and CDR2 is YFSETQ. This CDR3 region has 13 residues. This chain's CDR3 is CASSAGSGNTIYF. The DNA for the CDR3 is TGCGCCAGCAGCGCGGGCTCTGGAAACACCATATATTTT.

V is TRBV25-1 and J is TRBJ2-1; D may be TRBD1 (7 bases). CDR1 and CDR2 (germline): MGHDK, SYGVNS. This CDR3 has 17 amino acids. The V and J ends lost 5 bases and 0 bases respectively, with 17 bases between them. The CDR3 reads CASSPYPGGSSYNEQFF. CDR3 coding DNA: TGTGCCAGCAGTCCCTATCCAGGGGGGAGCTCCTACAATGAGCAGTTCTTC. Full variable domain (rest looked up from reference TRBV25-1 and TRBJ2-1): EADIYQTPRYLVIGTGKKITLECSQTMGHDKMYWYQQDPGMELHLIHYSYGVNSTEKGDLSSESTVSRIRTEHFPLTLESARPSHTSQYLCASSPYPGGSSYNEQFFGPGTRLTVL.

The chain links TRBV7-2 to TRBJ1-6; TRBD1 is a possible D gene (6 bases). Germline CDR1 is SGHTA and CDR2 is FQGNSA. Trimming pared 4 bases from V and 7 bases from J, leaving 20 bases between. The CDR3 totals 17 residues. DNA for the CDR3: TGTGCCAGCAGCTCTACCCAGTTTACAGGGCGGAATTCACCCCTCCACTTT. The encoded protein is CASSSTQFTGRNSPLHF.

This clone has more than one count but fewer than ten. The V gene is TRBV7-9, the J gene TRBJ2-3, with 12 bases matching TRBD1. The CDR3 sequence is 15 residues long. The V and J ends lost 6 bases and 4 bases, in that order; junction bases with no gene match: 5. In germline, CDR1 is SEHNR, CDR2 FQNEAQ (reference sequence). Here the CDR3 DNA reads TGTGCCAGCAGAGGGACAGGGGGCGTAGCAGATACGCAGTATTTT. It encodes CASRGTGGVADTQYF.

This clone has more than one count but fewer than ten. The rearrangement uses TRBV5-6 and TRBJ2-3; 10 bases agree with TRBD1. Germline loops: CDR1 SGHDT, CDR2 YYEEEE. The CDR3 spans 16 residues. V shed 4 bases, J shed 2 bases, and the junction held 7 bases outside the gene matches. The CDR3 spells CASSRRDRGSTDTQYF. The DNA of the CDR3 is TGTGCCAGCAGCCGCCGGGACAGGGGATCCACAGATACGCAGTATTTT.

The V gene is TRBV5-1, the J gene TRBJ2-1, with 8 nucleotides matching TRBD1. The V gene end was trimmed by 4 bases and the J gene end by 8 bases; junction bases not matched to a gene: 5. Germline CDR1 SGHRS, CDR2 YFSETQ. CDR3 length equals 13 residues. The CDR3 DNA reads as TGCGCCAGCAGCAGGACAGGGCCGCATGAGCAGTTCTTC. Translated: CASSRTGPHEQFF.

This clone was observed a handful of times. V is TRBV27 and J is TRBJ2-7; TRBD2 matches 12 bases. CDR1 MNHEY and CDR2 SMNVEV come from the germline V gene (reference sequence). CDR3 size: 16 residues. Unmatched junction bases numbered 7, after V lost 6 bases and J lost 1 base. This CDR3 reads CASSRSTSGGSYEQYF. DNA of the CDR3: TGTGCCAGCAGCCGATCCACTAGCGGGGGGTCCTACGAGCAGTACTTC.

A single count supports this clone. This rearrangement joins TRBV21-1 to TRBJ2-2; the listed D gene, TRBD2, was not tested against the DNA. TRBV21-1 is recorded as a pseudogene. This CDR3 is 16 amino acids long. CDR3 loop: CASSKEERPNTGELFF. The CDR3 DNA reads TGTGCCAGCAGCAAAGAGGAGCGGCCGAACACCGGGGAGCTGTTTTTT.

This clone was seen only once. The chain uses TRBV11-2 and TRBJ1-6; D is unresolved. The CDR3 runs to 18 residues. The V end lost 2 bases, the J end lost 1 base, and 15 bases lay between the germline ends. Germline CDR1 and CDR2: SGHAT and FQNNGV. CDR3 residues: CASSLPGYSSSYNSPLHF. The DNA for the CDR3 is TGTGCCAGCAGCTTACCGGGTTATAGCTCTTCCTATAATTCACCCCTCCACTTT.

The chain is built from TRBV9 and TRBJ1-2, with D maybe TRBD1 (5 bases). The CDR3 extends over 15 amino acids. V shed 0 bases and J shed 1 base, with 10 bases lying between them. Germline V gives CDR1 SGDLS, CDR2 YYNGEE. CDR3 region: CASSVEAGINYGYTF. Written as DNA, the CDR3 is TGTGCCAGCAGCGTAGAGGCAGGGATTAACTATGGCTACACCTTC.

This clone has a handful of counts. The gene calls are TRBV11-2 and TRBJ1-6; D not certain. The V gene lost 0 bases and the J gene lost 3 bases, with 3 bases spanning the gap. Germline V gene sequence: CDR1 SGHAT, CDR2 FQNNGV. CDR3 size: 14 residues. CDR3 coding DNA: TGTGCCAGCAGCTTAGATAGCTATAATTCACCCCTCCACTTT. As protein: CASSLDSYNSPLHF.

This chain connects TRBV2 to TRBJ2-5; D unresolved. From germline, CDR1 is SNHLY and CDR2 FYNNEI. The germline V and J ends were trimmed by 2 bases and 7 bases, with 11 bases remaining between them. This CDR3 contains 13 residues. CDR3 nucleotides: TGTGCCAGCAGTGAAAATGAATGGGCGACCCAGTACTTC. This sequence encodes CASSENEWATQYF.

V and J are TRBV6-1 and TRBJ2-5; D unclear. CDR3 length: 15 amino acids. Germline V gene sequence: CDR1 MNHNS, CDR2 SASEGT. Trimming pared 1 base from V and 1 base from J, leaving 10 bases between. The CDR3 spells CASSEGSQTQETQYF. The CDR3 bases are TGTGCCAGCAGTGAAGGGAGTCAGACCCAAGAGACCCAGTACTTC.

The rearrangement joins TRBV11-2 to TRBJ1-1, with a weak D call TRBD1 (6 bases). CDR1 and CDR2 from the germline V gene are SGHAT and FQNNGV. The CDR3 has 17 amino acids. Trimming left V 0 bases short and J 1 base short, with 15 bases between. This CDR3 reads CASSLEGSPGENTEAFF. CDR3 bases: TGTGCCAGCAGCTTAGAAGGCTCACCAGGGGAGAACACTGAAGCTTTCTTT. Complete variable domain (other parts from reference TRBV11-2 and TRBJ1-1): EAGVAQSPRYKIIEKRQSVAFWCNPISGHATLYWYQQILGQGPKLLIQFQNNGVVDDSQLPKDRFSAERLKGVDSTLKIQPAKLEDSAVYLCASSLEGSPGENTEAFFGQGTRLTVV.

The gene calls are TRBV7-9 and TRBJ1-4; maybe TRBD1 (5 bases). Germline lookup yields CDR1 SEHNR and CDR2 FQNEAQ (reference sequence). The CDR3 sequence is 16 residues long. V gave up 5 bases and J gave up 5 bases, with 18 bases separating them. This chain's CDR3 is CASSLEASRANEKLFF. The CDR3 bases are TGTGCCAGCAGCCTTGAAGCGTCCAGGGCGAATGAAAAACTGTTTTTT.